The next 9 T cell receptor beta chains were all read from a single sample in a study of blood T cell repertoires in COVID-19. The protocol was immunoSEQ multiplex PCR, while the TCRdb copy is restricted to in-frame clones and leaves out a portion. The sample has a few hundred thousand clones; roughly 87% are singletons. The sample taken for sequencing was peripheral blood. The receptors were gathered from a man in his forties or fifties with active or convalescent COVID-19.

The chain combines TRBV6-5 with TRBJ2-5, with TRBD1 as a possible D gene (5 bases). V was trimmed by 5 bases and J by 5 bases, leaving 15 bases between them. Germline V gene data show CDR1 as MNHEY and CDR2 as SVGAGI. This CDR3 is 14 amino acids long. CDR3 in amino acids: CASSLQRGAETQYF. For the CDR3, the DNA is TGTGCCAGCAGTCTTCAAAGGGGCGCGGAGACCCAGTACTTC.

The chain is built from TRBV9 and TRBJ2-2; tentatively, D is TRBD1 (8 bases). V lost 4 bases and J lost 4, with 20 bases in between. Germline CDR1 is SGDLS and CDR2 is YYNGEE. This CDR3 is built from 17 residues. CDR3 in DNA: TGTGCCAGCAGCCCCGGGGGGAGACAGGGGAGCACCGGGGAGCTGTTTTTT. This sequence encodes CASSPGGRQGSTGELFF.

J is TRBJ1-3 and V is TRBV7-9, with a tentative D call TRBD1 (6 bases). The CDR3 loop spans 18 amino acids. Germline V lookup: CDR1 SEHNR, CDR2 FQNEAQ (reference sequence). Trimming took off 4 bases at V and 0 bases at J, with 19 bases between the two ends. The CDR3: CASSSLPGQRFSGNTIYF. The CDR3 DNA reads TGTGCCAGCAGCTCATTACCTGGACAGCGATTCTCTGGAAACACCATATATTTT.

V and J are TRBV5-5 and TRBJ1-6, with 9 bases matching TRBD1. Germline CDR1 SGHKS, CDR2 YYEKEE (reference sequence). This CDR3 comprises 16 residues. After removal of 4 bases from V and 5 bases from J, the junction contained 7 bases not matched to a gene. The CDR3 bases are TGTGCCAGCAGCCTACAGGGGGCAAGGAATAATTCACCCCTCCACTTT. It specifies CASSLQGARNNSPLHF.

This clone showed up just a few times. This chain links TRBV12-5 with TRBJ1-5; 8 nucleotides agree with TRBD1. The V gene end was trimmed by 8 bases and the J gene end by 0 bases; junction bases not matched to a gene: 3. This CDR3 contains 14 residues. CDR1 and CDR2 from the germline V gene are LGHNT and FRNRAP. The CDR3 nucleotides are TGTGCTAGTTTTCAGGGGGCTAGCAATCAGCCCCAGCATTTT. Encoded protein: CASFQGASNQPQHF. Full variable domain (missing parts from reference TRBV12-5 and TRBJ1-5): DARVTQTPRHKVTEMGQEVTMRCQPILGHNTVFWYRQTMMQGLELLAYFRNRAPLDDSGMPKDRFSAEMPDATLATLKIQPSEPRDSAVYFCASFQGASNQPQHFGDGTRLSIL.

The J gene is TRBJ1-2, the V gene TRBV23-1; D is uncertain. TRBV23-1 is marked as an open reading frame, function uncertain. The V end was cut by 2 bases, the J end by 6 bases, with 10 bases between. The CDR3 runs to 13 residues. Here the CDR3 reads CASSQGWRDGYTF. CDR3 sequence (DNA): TGCGCCAGCAGTCAAGGGTGGAGGGATGGCTACACCTTC.

This clone was observed a few times. V is TRBV7-2 and J is TRBJ2-7; TRBD2 matches 7 bases. This CDR3 region has 14 residues. After removal of 4 bases from V and 3 bases from J, the junction contained 6 bases not matched to a gene. The germline V gene encodes CDR1 SGHTA and CDR2 FQGNSA. CDR3 DNA sequence: TGTGCCAGCAGCTATAGTTCTAGCGGCTACGAGCAGTACTTC. Amino acids: CASSYSSSGYEQYF.

The CDR3 DNA reads as TGTGCCAGCAGTTCAGGGGCAGGGGGGAATACAGATACGCAGTATTTT. Translating gives CASSSGAGGNTDTQYF. J is TRBJ2-3 and V is TRBV28; D is possibly TRBD1 (7 bases). The CDR3 is 16 amino acids. V was shortened by 4 bases and J by 3 bases, with 17 bases between the two germline ends. From germline, CDR1 is MDHEN and CDR2 SYDVKM. Together with reference TRBV28 and TRBJ2-3, the CDR3 gives the full variable domain: DVKVTQSSRYLVKRTGEKVFLECVQDMDHENMFWYRQDPGLGLRLIYFSYDVKMKEKGDIPEGYSVSREKKERFSLILESASTNQTSMYLCASSSGAGGNTDTQYFGPGTRLTVL.

The V and J genes are TRBV15 and TRBJ1-4; the match to TRBD1 covers 7 bases. The CDR3 length is 15 residues. Germline-derived CDR1 and CDR2 are LNHNV and YYDKDF (reference sequence). Trimming at V came to 5 bases and at J to 6 bases, leaving 9 bases not matched to a gene. This chain's CDR3 is CATSGGAGGDEKLFF. CDR3 nucleotides: TGTGCCACCAGCGGAGGGGCAGGGGGTGATGAAAAACTGTTTTTT.